Described below is a single TCR beta chain sequence and its context. This entry is derived from a study of shared clonotypes between healthy human individuals. Sequencing was performed with immunoSEQ multiplex PCR; in TCRdb, only in-frame clones are kept and a portion is missing. Of fewer than 700,000 clones in the sample, roughly 96% are singletons; the top ten hold 0.11%. V was shortened by 4 bases and J by 2 bases, with 7 bases between the two germline ends. Germline values: CDR1 SGHDT, CDR2 YYEEEE. The CDR3 runs to 12 residues. CD8 cells regarded as naive lacked CD45RO, were positively chosen for CCR7, and omitted terminally differentiated effector memory CD45RA+ cells.

V gene TRBV5-6 combines with J gene TRBJ2-7; D remains ambiguous. Sequencing input: naive CD8+ T cells sorted from blood. The receptor was derived from a woman in her 30s in good health. The CDR3 loop is CASSALAYEQYF. The CDR3, as DNA: TGTGCCAGCAGCGCGTTGGCCTACGAGCAGTACTTC.